This TCR beta chain was captured in a study of T-cell reconstitution after alpha-beta-depleted transplantation in children. Study-level points and caveats: Diversity and T-cell counts at one year after transplant derived mostly from new T cells. At day 60, the high TCRbeta diversity found in some patients originated from recipient T cells and thymic progenitors that had survived.

Molecular barcoding with unique molecular identifiers was used for the TCRbeta library. MiXCR, applied by TCRdb to the PCR reads, yields one record per CDR3 protein. The profile shows about 27,000 distinct CDR3 sequences, about 18% of them singletons. Germline assignment: CDR1 MNHEY and CDR2 SMNVEV (reference sequence). This CDR3 comprises 14 residues. V lost 8 bases, J lost 4 bases, and 12 bases lay in between. This clonotype was seen repeatedly, ten times or more. Its antigen is still unknown. The input for sequencing was PBMCs, mostly from graft donor cells, taken 60 days after TCRalphabeta/CD19-depleted stem cell transplant. The V call is TRBV27, the J call TRBJ1-6; D not resolved. This clonotype was sampled from a male patient under 10 years old who had a stem cell transplant for acute lymphoblastic leukemia, so the T cells may come from the graft donor. The CDR3 DNA reads TGTGCCAGCGCCCCGGCAGATTATAATTCACCCCTCCACTTT. As protein: CASAPADYNSPLHF.